The 7 T cell receptor beta chains below all came from one sample that was sequenced in a study of shared clonotypes between healthy human individuals. Assay used: immunoSEQ multiplex PCR; TCRdb lists only in-frame clones, some missing. Among hundreds of thousands of clones, more than 95% were seen once, and the ten largest hold 0.045% to 0.06%. The specimen sequenced was naive CD4+ T cells sorted from blood. Subset noted: CD45RA+ positively selected. The receptors come from a woman in her 30s in good health.

This clone appeared a single time. The chain carries TRBV18 and TRBJ1-1, with a possible D match to TRBD1 (5 bases). Germline CDR1 reads KGHSH; CDR2 reads LQKENI. This CDR3 contains 14 residues. The V end lost 3 bases, the J end lost 6 bases, and 14 bases lay between the germline ends. CDR3: CASSPEQAGPEAFF. The DNA for the CDR3 is TGTGCCAGCTCACCGGAACAGGCCGGGCCTGAAGCTTTCTTT.

The chain has TRBV2 and TRBJ1-3; no clear D gene. The germline V and J ends were trimmed by 6 bases and 0 bases, with 9 bases remaining between them. This CDR3 has 14 amino acids. Looked up from germline, CDR1 is SNHLY and CDR2 is FYNNEI. CDR3 in amino acids: CASRGGYSGNTIYF. CDR3 coding DNA: TGTGCCAGCAGGGGAGGGTACTCTGGAAACACCATATATTTT.

V gene TRBV2 combines with J gene TRBJ2-1, with unresolved D. The V end lost 6 bases, the J end lost 0 bases, and 12 bases lay between the germline ends. Germline V CDR1 and CDR2: SNHLY, FYNNEI. The CDR3 covers 15 residues. The DNA for the CDR3 is TGTGCCAGCAGGTGGACGGCCAGCTCCTACAATGAGCAGTTCTTC. Amino acids: CASRWTASSYNEQFF.

The CDR3 nucleotides are TGTGCCAGCAGTGGGATTTACGAGCAGTACTTC. It is translated as CASSGIYEQYF. This chain links TRBV28 with TRBJ2-7, with no clear D. The CDR3 runs 11 residues. CDR1 is MDHEN, CDR2 SYDVKM, per germline. Trimming removed 5 bases from V and 4 bases from J, with 6 bases in between. The full variable domain, rest sourced from reference TRBV28 and TRBJ2-7, is DVKVTQSSRYLVKRTGEKVFLECVQDMDHENMFWYRQDPGLGLRLIYFSYDVKMKEKGDIPEGYSVSREKKERFSLILESASTNQTSMYLCASSGIYEQYFGPGTRLTVT.

V gene TRBV5-1 combines with J gene TRBJ2-7, with a tentative D call TRBD2 (5 bases). CDR3 length: 12 amino acids. Germline loops: CDR1 SGHRS, CDR2 YFSETQ. V was clipped by 7 bases and J by 3 bases, with 11 bases between them. CDR3 DNA sequence: TGCGCCAGCCGGAACGAGGGCTACGAGCAGTACTTC. Its protein product is CASRNEGYEQYF.

The chain combines TRBV6-1 with TRBJ1-2; no clear D. Trimming removed 9 bases from V and 4 bases from J, with 12 bases in between. Germline V gives CDR1 MNHNS, CDR2 SASEGT. The CDR3 covers 12 residues. CDR3 in amino acids: CASTGFFYGYTF. The CDR3 bases are TGTGCCAGTACGGGGTTCTTCTATGGCTACACCTTC.

The chain carries TRBV19 and TRBJ1-2, with D perhaps matching TRBD1 (5 bases). CDR3 length: 11 residues. From germline, CDR1 is LNHDA and CDR2 SQIVND (reference sequence). Trimming removed 6 bases from V and 5 bases from J, with 7 bases in between. CDR3 amino acids: CASRKGYGYTF. The CDR3 DNA reads TGTGCCAGTAGGAAGGGGTATGGCTACACCTTC. Drawing the rest from reference TRBV19 and TRBJ1-2, the complete variable domain is DGGITQSPKYLFRKEGQNVTLSCEQNLNHDAMYWYRQDPGQGLRLIYYSQIVNDFQKGDIAEGYSVSREKKESFPLTVTSAQKNPTAFYLCASRKGYGYTFGSGTRLTVV.